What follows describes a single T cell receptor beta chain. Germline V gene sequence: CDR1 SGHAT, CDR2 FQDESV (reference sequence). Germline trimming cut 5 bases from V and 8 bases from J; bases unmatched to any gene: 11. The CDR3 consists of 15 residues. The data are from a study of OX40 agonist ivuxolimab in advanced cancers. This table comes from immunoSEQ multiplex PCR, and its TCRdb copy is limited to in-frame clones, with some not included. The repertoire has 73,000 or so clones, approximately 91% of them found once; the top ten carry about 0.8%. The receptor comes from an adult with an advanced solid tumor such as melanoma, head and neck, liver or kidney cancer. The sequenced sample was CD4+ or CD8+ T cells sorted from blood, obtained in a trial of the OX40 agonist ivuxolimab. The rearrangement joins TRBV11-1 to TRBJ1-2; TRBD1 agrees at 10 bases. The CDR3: CASSLTPGTGEGYTF. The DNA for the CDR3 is TGTGCCAGCAGCCTAACCCCCGGGACAGGGGAAGGCTACACCTTC.